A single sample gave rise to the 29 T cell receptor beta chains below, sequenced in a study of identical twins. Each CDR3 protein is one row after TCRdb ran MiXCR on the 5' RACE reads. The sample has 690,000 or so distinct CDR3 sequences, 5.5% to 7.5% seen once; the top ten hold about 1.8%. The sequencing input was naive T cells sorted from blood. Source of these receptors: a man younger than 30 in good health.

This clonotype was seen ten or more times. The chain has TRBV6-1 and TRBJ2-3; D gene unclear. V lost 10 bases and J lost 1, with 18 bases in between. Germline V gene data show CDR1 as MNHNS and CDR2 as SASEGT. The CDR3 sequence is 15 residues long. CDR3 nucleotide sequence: TGTGCCACTTCTCCCCTCAGGTCCCGCACAGATACGCAGTATTTT. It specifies CATSPLRSRTDTQYF.

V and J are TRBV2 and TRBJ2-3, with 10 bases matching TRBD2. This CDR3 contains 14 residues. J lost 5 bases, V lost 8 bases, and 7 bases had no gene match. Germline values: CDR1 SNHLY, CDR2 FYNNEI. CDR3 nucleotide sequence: TGTGCCAGCGCCAGCGGGAGGGCCGGAGATACGCAGTATTTT. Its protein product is CASASGRAGDTQYF.

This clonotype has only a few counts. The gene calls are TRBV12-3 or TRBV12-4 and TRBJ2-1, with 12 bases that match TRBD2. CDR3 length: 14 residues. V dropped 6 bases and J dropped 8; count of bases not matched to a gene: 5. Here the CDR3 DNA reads TGTGCCAGCAGCCGACTAGCGGGAGTCGATGAGCAGTTCTTC. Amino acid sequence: CASSRLAGVDEQFF.

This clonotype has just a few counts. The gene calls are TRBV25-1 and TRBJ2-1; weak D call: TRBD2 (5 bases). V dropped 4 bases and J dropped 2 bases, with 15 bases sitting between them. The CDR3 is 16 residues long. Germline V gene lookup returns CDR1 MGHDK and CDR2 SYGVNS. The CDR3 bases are TGTGCCAGCAGTGGCCTGATAGCGCCGACCTACAATGAGCAGTTCTTC. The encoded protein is CASSGLIAPTYNEQFF.

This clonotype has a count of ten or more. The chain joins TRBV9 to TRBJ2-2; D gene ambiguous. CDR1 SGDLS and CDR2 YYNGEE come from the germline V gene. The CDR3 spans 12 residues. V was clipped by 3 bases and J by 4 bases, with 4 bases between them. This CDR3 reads CASSGSTGELFF. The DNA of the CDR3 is TGTGCCAGCAGCGGGTCCACCGGGGAGCTGTTTTTT.

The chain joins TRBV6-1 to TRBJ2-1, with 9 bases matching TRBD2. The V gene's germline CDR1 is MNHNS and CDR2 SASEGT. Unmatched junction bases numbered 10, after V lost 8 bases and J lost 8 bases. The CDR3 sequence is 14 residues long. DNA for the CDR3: TGTGCCAGCCAGAGGCGGGAGGGCCGGGATGAGCAGTTCTTC. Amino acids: CASQRREGRDEQFF.

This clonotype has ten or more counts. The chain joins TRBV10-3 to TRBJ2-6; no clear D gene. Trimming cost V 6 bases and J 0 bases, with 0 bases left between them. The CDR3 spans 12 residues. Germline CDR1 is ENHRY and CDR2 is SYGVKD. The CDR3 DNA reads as TGTGCCATCAGCTCTGGGGCCAACGTCCTGACTTTC. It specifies CAISSGANVLTF.

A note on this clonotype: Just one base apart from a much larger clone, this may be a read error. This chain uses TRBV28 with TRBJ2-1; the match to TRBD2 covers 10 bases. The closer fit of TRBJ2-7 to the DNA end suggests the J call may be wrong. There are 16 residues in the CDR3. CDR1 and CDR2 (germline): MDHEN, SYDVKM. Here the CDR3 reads CASSLTSGRANNEQYF. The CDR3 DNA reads TGTGCCAGCAGTTTAACCAGCGGGAGGGCTAACAATGAGCAGTACTTC.

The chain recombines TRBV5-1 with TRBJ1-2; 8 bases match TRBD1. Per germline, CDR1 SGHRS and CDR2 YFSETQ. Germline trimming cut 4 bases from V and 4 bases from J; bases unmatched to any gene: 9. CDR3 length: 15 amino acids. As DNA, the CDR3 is TGCGCCAGCAGCACGGTGACAGGGGCTGGCTATGGCTACACCTTC. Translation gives CASSTVTGAGYGYTF.

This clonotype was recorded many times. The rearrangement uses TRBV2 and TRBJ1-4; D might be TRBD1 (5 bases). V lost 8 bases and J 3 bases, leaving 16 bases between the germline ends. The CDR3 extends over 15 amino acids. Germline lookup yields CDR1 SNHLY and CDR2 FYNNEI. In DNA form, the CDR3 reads TGTGCCAGCGTTTCCCTCGCGACAGCTAATGAAAAACTGTTTTTT. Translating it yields CASVSLATANEKLFF.

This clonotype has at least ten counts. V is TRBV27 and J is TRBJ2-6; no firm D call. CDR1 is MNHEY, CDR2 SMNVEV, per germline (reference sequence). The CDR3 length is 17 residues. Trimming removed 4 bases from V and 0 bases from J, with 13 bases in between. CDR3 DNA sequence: TGTGCCAGCAGTTCAAGTTCTGGGGTCTCTGGGGCCAACGTCCTGACTTTC. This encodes CASSSSSGVSGANVLTF.

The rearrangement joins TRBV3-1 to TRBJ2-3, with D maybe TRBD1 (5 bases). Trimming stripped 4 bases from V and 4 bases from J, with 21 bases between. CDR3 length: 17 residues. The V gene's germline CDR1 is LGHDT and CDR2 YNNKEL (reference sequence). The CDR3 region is CASSPQLGREGADTQYF. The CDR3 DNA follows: TGTGCCAGCAGCCCCCAGCTGGGCAGGGAAGGAGCAGATACGCAGTATTTT.

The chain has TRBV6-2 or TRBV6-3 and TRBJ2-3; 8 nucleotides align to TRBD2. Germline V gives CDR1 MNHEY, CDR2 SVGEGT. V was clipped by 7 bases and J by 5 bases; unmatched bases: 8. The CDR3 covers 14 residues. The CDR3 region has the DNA TGTGCCAGCACCCTAGCGGGTTCGAAAGATACGCAGTATTTT. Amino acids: CASTLAGSKDTQYF.

The CDR3 bases are TGTGCCAGCAGCGTAGAATGGGCTAGCGGGAGGAATGAGCAGTTCTTC. Translation: CASSVEWASGRNEQFF. The chain recombines TRBV9 with TRBJ2-1; 11 nucleotides match TRBD2. V lost 0 bases to trimming and J lost 7 bases; unmatched junction nucleotides: 6. CDR3 length: 16 residues. The germline V gene encodes CDR1 SGDLS and CDR2 YYNGEE.

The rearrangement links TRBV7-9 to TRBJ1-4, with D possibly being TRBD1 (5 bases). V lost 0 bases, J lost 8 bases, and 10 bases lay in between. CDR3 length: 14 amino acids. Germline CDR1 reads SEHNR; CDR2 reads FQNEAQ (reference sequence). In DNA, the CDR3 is TGTGCCAGCAGCTTAGCCGGGACTACCGAAAAACTGTTTTTT. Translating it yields CASSLAGTTEKLFF.

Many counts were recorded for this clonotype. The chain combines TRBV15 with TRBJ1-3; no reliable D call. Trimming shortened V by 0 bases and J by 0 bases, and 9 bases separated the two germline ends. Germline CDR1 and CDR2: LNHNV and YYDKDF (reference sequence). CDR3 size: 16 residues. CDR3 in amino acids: CATSRDPVASGNTIYF. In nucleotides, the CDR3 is TGTGCCACCAGCAGAGATCCAGTAGCCTCTGGAAACACCATATATTTT.

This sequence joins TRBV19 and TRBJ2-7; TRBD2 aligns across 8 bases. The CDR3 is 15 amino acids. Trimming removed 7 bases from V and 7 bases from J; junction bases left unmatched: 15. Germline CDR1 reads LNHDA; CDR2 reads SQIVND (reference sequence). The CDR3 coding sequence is TGTGCCAGTAACTCTCGCCGGGGACTAGTCCATGAGCAGTACTTC. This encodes CASNSRRGLVHEQYF.

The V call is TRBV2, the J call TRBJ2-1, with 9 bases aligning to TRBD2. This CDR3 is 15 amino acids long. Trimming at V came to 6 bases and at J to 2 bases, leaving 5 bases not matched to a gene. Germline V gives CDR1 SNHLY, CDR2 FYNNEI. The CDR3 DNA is TGTGCCAGCAGACCGACTAGCGGACCCTACAATGAGCAGTTCTTC. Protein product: CASRPTSGPYNEQFF. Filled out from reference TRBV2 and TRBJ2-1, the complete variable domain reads EPEVTQTPSHQVTQMGQEVILRCVPISNHLYFYWYRQILGQKVEFLVSFYNNEISEKSEIFDDQFSVERPDGSNFTLKIRSTKLEDSAMYFCASRPTSGPYNEQFFGPGTRLTVL.

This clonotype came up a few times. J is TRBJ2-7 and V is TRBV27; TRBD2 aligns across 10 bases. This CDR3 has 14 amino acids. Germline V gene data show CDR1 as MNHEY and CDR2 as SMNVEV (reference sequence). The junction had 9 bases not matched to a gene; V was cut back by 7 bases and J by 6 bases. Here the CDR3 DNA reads TGTGCCAGCACCATAGCGGGAGGTGTGGGCGAGCAGTACGTC. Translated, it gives CASTIAGGVGEQYV.

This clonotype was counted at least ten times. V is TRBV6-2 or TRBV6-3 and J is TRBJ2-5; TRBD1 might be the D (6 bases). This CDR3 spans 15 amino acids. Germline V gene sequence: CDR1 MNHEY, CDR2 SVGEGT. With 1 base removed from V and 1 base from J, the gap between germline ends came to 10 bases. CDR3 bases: TGTGCCAGCAGTTACTTCCTGACAGGCCAAGAGACCCAGTACTTC. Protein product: CASSYFLTGQETQYF.

CDR3 region: CASSLQASLEETQYF. CDR3 DNA sequence: TGTGCCAGCAGCCTCCAAGCTAGCCTCGAAGAGACCCAGTACTTC. This sequence joins TRBV7-6 and TRBJ2-5; possibly TRBD2 for D (5 bases). The length of the CDR3 is 15 residues. Germline V gene lookup returns CDR1 SGHVS and CDR2 FNYEAQ. The V gene lost 5 bases and the J gene lost 3 bases, with 16 bases spanning the gap.

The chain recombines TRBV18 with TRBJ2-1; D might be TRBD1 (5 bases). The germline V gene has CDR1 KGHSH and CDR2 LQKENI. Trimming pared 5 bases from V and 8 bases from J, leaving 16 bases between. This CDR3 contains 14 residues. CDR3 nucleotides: TGTGCCAGCTCAAAGCAGGGCGTCATGGATGAGCAGTTCTTC. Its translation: CASSKQGVMDEQFF.

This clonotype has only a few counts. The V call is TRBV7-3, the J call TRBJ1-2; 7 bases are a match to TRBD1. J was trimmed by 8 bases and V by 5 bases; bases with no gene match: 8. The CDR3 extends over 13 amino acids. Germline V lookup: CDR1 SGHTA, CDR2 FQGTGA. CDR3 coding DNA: TGTGCCAGCAGCCCTGACAGGGAGGGGGGCTACACCTTC. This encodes CASSPDREGGYTF. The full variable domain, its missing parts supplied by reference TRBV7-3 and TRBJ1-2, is GAGVSQTPSNKVTEKGKYVELRCDPISGHTALYWYRQSLGQGPEFLIYFQGTGAADDSGLPNDRFFAVRPEGSVSTLKIQRTERGDSAVYLCASSPDREGGYTFGSGTRLTVV.

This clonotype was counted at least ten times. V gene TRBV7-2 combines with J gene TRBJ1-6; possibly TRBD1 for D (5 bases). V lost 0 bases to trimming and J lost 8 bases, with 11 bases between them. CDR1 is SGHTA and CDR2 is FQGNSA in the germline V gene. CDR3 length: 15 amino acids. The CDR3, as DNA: TGTGCCAGCAGCTTAGCTGGGGGGATCGATTCACCCCTCCACTTT. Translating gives CASSLAGGIDSPLHF.

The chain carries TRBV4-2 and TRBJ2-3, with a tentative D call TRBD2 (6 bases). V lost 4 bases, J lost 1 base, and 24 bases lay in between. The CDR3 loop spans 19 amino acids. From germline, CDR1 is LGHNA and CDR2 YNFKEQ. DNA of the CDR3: TGTGCCAGCAGCCCTCGCCGGGACTTTCTAACCGGGGGCACAGATACGCAGTATTTT. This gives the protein CASSPRRDFLTGGTDTQYF.

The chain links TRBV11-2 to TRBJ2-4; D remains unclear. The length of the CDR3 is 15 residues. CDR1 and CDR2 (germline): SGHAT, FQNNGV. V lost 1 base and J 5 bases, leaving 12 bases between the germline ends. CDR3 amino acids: CASSLGAPRENIQYF. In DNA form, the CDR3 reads TGTGCCAGCAGCTTAGGGGCCCCCCGGGAAAACATTCAGTACTTC.

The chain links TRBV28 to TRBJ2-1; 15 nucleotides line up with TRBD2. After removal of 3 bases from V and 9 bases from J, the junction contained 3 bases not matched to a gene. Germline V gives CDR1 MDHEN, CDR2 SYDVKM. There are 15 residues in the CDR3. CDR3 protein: CASSFRGLAGGEQFF. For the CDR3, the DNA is TGTGCCAGCAGTTTTCGGGGACTAGCGGGAGGTGAGCAGTTCTTC.

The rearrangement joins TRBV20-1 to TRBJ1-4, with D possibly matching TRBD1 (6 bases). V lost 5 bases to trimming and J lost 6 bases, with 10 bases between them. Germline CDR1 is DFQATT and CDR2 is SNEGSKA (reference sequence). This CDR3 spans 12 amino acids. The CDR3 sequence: CSAGGRDEKLFF. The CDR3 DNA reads TGCAGTGCTGGGGGGCGTGATGAAAAACTGTTTTTT.

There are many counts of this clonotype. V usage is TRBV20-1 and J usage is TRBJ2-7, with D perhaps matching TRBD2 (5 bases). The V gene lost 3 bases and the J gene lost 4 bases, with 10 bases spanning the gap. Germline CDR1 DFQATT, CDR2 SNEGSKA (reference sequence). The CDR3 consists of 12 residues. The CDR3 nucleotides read TGCAGTGCTAGGGAGGACGCTTACGAGCAGTACTTC. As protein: CSAREDAYEQYF.